These 18 T cell receptor beta chains were sequenced from one sample in a study of T cells in Graves' hyperthyroidism and ophthalmopathy. Amplified TCR beta CDR3 regions derived from RNA transcripts. In the first-round RT-PCR of the TCR CDR3, the HTBI primer set was used. MiXCR, run by TCRdb on the multiplex PCR reads, gives a single entry per CDR3 protein. The data hold 490,000 or so distinct CDR3 sequences, with approximately 20% observed a single time. Sequencing was performed on blood. The receptors were gathered from a man aged 35 to 55 with Graves' ophthalmopathy.

V is TRBV5-1 and J is TRBJ2-3; 15 bases line up with TRBD2. This CDR3 has 18 residues. J was trimmed by 1 base and V by 4 bases; bases with no gene match: 7. Germline loops: CDR1 SGHRS, CDR2 YFSETQ. CDR3 DNA: TGCGCCAGCAGCCCCGGACTAGCGGGGGGGCTTGGCACAGATACGCAGTATTTT. It yields the protein CASSPGLAGGLGTDTQYF.

This clonotype showed up many times. The genes are TRBV6-1 and TRBJ2-1; 14 bases align to TRBD2. The CDR3 is 14 residues long. Trimming took 9 bases from V and 8 from J; bases not matched to a gene: 6. The germline V gene has CDR1 MNHNS and CDR2 SASEGT. CDR3 amino acids: CASSGTSGRDEQFF. The CDR3 DNA is TGTGCCAGTTCCGGGACTAGCGGGAGAGATGAGCAGTTCTTC.

The genes are TRBV6-1 and TRBJ2-4; 11 bases fit TRBD1. This CDR3 contains 15 residues. The germline V gene encodes CDR1 MNHNS and CDR2 SASEGT. V was clipped by 6 bases and J by 7 bases; unmatched bases: 8. In DNA, the CDR3 is TGTGCCAGCAGCCCCGGGACAGGGGGTCTCAACATTCAGTACTTC. This codes for CASSPGTGGLNIQYF.

This sequence joins TRBV13 and TRBJ2-1, with D unresolved. The end of the DNA is better explained by TRBJ2-7, so the J call may be wrong. The CDR3 runs to 15 residues. Germline CDR1 PRHDT, CDR2 FYEKMQ (reference sequence). The DNA for the CDR3 is TGTGCCAGCAGCTTAAGAGTAGTTTCCTACAATGAGCAGTACTTC. It codes for CASSLRVVSYNEQYF.

This sequence joins TRBV3-1 and TRBJ2-3; 10 nucleotides match TRBD2. V was pared by 1 base and J by 5 bases, with 3 bases of the junction left unmatched. This CDR3 has 15 amino acids. Germline V gene lookup returns CDR1 LGHDT and CDR2 YNNKEL (reference sequence). The chain's CDR3 is CASSQGASGGDTQYF. The CDR3 DNA follows: TGTGCCAGCAGCCAAGGGGCTAGCGGGGGAGATACGCAGTATTTT.

J is TRBJ2-3 and V is TRBV28, with TRBD2 identical over 8 bases. Looked up from germline, CDR1 is MDHEN and CDR2 is SYDVKM. V gave up 4 bases and J gave up 6 bases; unmatched junction bases: 9. The CDR3 sequence is 15 residues long. The CDR3 DNA reads as TGTGCCAGCAGTTCCGGCGGGAGGCATTTGGATACGCAGTATTTT. Protein product: CASSSGGRHLDTQYF.

The V gene is TRBV7-2, the J gene TRBJ2-2; no firm D call. CDR1 and CDR2 from the germline V gene are SGHTA and FQGNSA. V was cut by 0 bases and J by 3 bases, with 5 bases left in between. The CDR3 contains 14 residues. The CDR3 coding sequence is TGTGCCAGCAGCTTAGCGCAACACACCGGGGAGCTGTTTTTT. Translation gives CASSLAQHTGELFF.

This clonotype was observed at least ten times. The chain links TRBV12-3 or TRBV12-4 to TRBJ1-1; unclear D gene. V was shortened by 0 bases and J by 8 bases, with 7 bases between the two germline ends. The CDR3 contains 12 residues. CDR3 loop: CASSLAIIEAFF. Here the CDR3 DNA reads TGTGCCAGCAGTTTAGCCATCATCGAAGCTTTCTTT.

This clonotype was seen a few times. The rearrangement uses TRBV9 and TRBJ2-7; TRBD2 aligns across 8 bases. The germline V gene has CDR1 SGDLS and CDR2 YYNGEE. The CDR3 length is 15 residues. V was pared by 4 bases and J by 3 bases, with 9 bases of the junction left unmatched. The CDR3 sequence: CASSPPGGGFYEQYF. CDR3 DNA: TGTGCCAGCAGCCCCCCGGGAGGGGGGTTCTACGAGCAGTACTTC.

The CDR3 DNA reads as TGTGCCATCAGTGGCGGGGGGCCTCCCTACAATGAGCAGTTCTTC. It yields the protein CAISGGGPPYNEQFF. The chain joins TRBV10-3 to TRBJ2-1, with 8 bases that match TRBD2. J lost 2 bases, V lost 4 bases, and 4 bases had no gene match. This CDR3 contains 15 residues. From germline, CDR1 is ENHRY and CDR2 SYGVKD.

Note on this clonotype: One end of the junction varies from germline; a read error may be responsible. This chain joins TRBV3-1 and TRBJ2-7; tentatively, D is TRBD2 (5 bases). The CDR3 is 12 amino acids. Germline lookup yields CDR1 LGHDT and CDR2 YNNKEL (reference sequence). CDR3 region: CASSQRDYGQYF. CDR3 bases: TGTGCCAGCAGCCAACGCGACTACGGGCAGTACTTC.

The rearrangement links TRBV19 to TRBJ2-3; D call uncertain. Deletions cut 3 bases from V and 5 bases from J, with 6 bases between. The CDR3 loop spans 12 amino acids. Germline CDR1 is LNHDA and CDR2 is SQIVND (reference sequence). CDR3 nucleotides: TGTGCCAGTAGTATGTTACGAGATACGCAGTATTTT. Translation: CASSMLRDTQYF.

V is TRBV6-1 and J is TRBJ2-1; D is unresolved. Trimming shortened V by 7 bases and J by 0 bases, and 13 bases separated the two germline ends. This CDR3 has 15 residues. Germline values: CDR1 MNHNS, CDR2 SASEGT. The CDR3 DNA sequence: TGTGCCAGCATCCAAGGACGGAGCTCCTACAATGAGCAGTTCTTC. It is translated as CASIQGRSSYNEQFF.

The J gene is TRBJ2-7, the V gene TRBV5-1; D unclear. V lost 0 bases to trimming and J lost 3 bases, with 7 bases between them. CDR1 SGHRS and CDR2 YFSETQ come from the germline V gene. This CDR3 contains 13 residues. The CDR3: CASSLDSYYEQYF. In DNA, the CDR3 is TGCGCCAGCAGCTTGGACAGCTACTACGAGCAGTACTTC.

The gene calls are TRBV2 and TRBJ2-3, with D perhaps TRBD2 (6 bases). Germline V lookup: CDR1 SNHLY, CDR2 FYNNEI. The CDR3 spans 14 residues. Trimming removed 8 bases at V and 0 bases at J, with 12 bases between. Here the CDR3 reads CASPGSGSTDTQYF. In DNA form, the CDR3 reads TGTGCCAGCCCCGGAAGCGGGAGCACAGATACGCAGTATTTT.

The chain is built from TRBV7-9 and TRBJ2-3; tentatively, D is TRBD2 (6 bases). CDR1 and CDR2 from the germline V gene are SEHNR and FQNEAQ (reference sequence). Trimming removed 1 base from V and 6 bases from J, with 11 bases in between. The CDR3 totals 14 residues. The CDR3 DNA is TGTGCCAGCAGCTTAGAGTACGGGAGTGATACGCAGTATTTT. It codes for CASSLEYGSDTQYF.

The genes are TRBV20-1 and TRBJ2-1; TRBD2 agrees at 9 bases. This CDR3 has 15 residues. Looked up from germline, CDR1 is DFQATT and CDR2 is SNEGSKA (reference sequence). V was clipped by 1 base and J by 4 bases; unmatched bases: 5. The CDR3 bases are TGCAGTGCTAGAGTGGGCGGGAGGGAGTACAATGAGCAGTTCTTC. Protein: CSARVGGREYNEQFF.

The V gene is TRBV20-1, the J gene TRBJ2-3; D gene ambiguous. The CDR3 totals 10 residues. Deletions cut 3 bases from V and 7 bases from J, with 5 bases between. Looked up from germline, CDR1 is DFQATT and CDR2 is SNEGSKA (reference sequence). CDR3 sequence: CSARLYTQYF. The CDR3 nucleotides read TGCAGTGCTAGGTTATATACGCAGTATTTT.